Described below is a single T cell receptor (beta chain) sequence and its context. Its antigen remains unknown. Using RNA transcripts as the source, TCR beta CDR3 regions were amplified. TCR CDR3 underwent first-round RT-PCR with the HTBI primer set. TCRdb recomputed calls from the multiplex PCR reads with MiXCR, one row per CDR3 protein. The sample shows hundreds of thousands of distinct CDR3 sequences, approximately 15% of them seen only once. The CDR3 totals 16 residues. V lost 3 bases and J lost 4; bases outside the gene matches: 10. Looked up from germline, CDR1 is SEHNR and CDR2 is FQNEAQ (reference sequence). The data were taken from a study of T cells in Graves' hyperthyroidism and ophthalmopathy. Across the study: Specimen type is peripheral blood, collected at initial diagnosis prior to any treatment. Points from the study as a whole: Ophthalmopathy onset followed model prediction by a median about six months. Peripheral blood also featured most of the thyroid clonotypes expanded above 0.001.

Stable Graves' hyperthyroidism denoted no ophthalmopathy progression over 18 months. Sequencing was performed on blood. The genes are TRBV7-9 and TRBJ2-5, with TRBD2 identical over 8 bases. The source of this sequence is a woman in her late teens or twenties with Graves' hyperthyroidism. The CDR3, as DNA: TGTGCCAGCAGCTTCCCTCTAGCGGGTATAGGAGAGACCCAGTACTTC. The encoded protein is CASSFPLAGIGETQYF.